Listed here are 13 T cell receptor beta chains from one sample, sequenced in a study of shared clonotypes between healthy human individuals. TCRdb keeps only in-frame clones here, not all; method: immunoSEQ multiplex PCR. The sample includes 2 million to 3 million clones, roughly 93% of them seen just once. Specimen: naive CD4+ T cells from PBMCs. As for subset: CD45RA+ positively selected. All receptors derive from a man in his late teens or twenties in good health. Some clones in this sample may be carry-over from other donors' samples.

The chain couples TRBV4-1 to TRBJ2-7, with TRBD2 matching over 13 bases. V dropped 4 bases and J dropped 4; count of bases not matched to a gene: 4. Germline CDR1 MGHRA, CDR2 YSYEKL. The CDR3 has 15 amino acids. CDR3 loop: CASSLLAGGPYEQYF. CDR3 in DNA: TGCGCCAGCAGCCTACTAGCGGGAGGGCCATACGAGCAGTACTTC.

The chain couples TRBV7-2 to TRBJ2-7; tentative D call: TRBD2 (6 bases). V was trimmed by 3 bases and J by 4 bases, leaving 16 bases between them. The CDR3 totals 15 residues. CDR1 and CDR2 (germline): SGHTA, FQGNSA. In DNA, the CDR3 is TGTGCCAGCAGCTTGGACCGCGGGACTGAATACGAGCAGTACTTC. Residues: CASSLDRGTEYEQYF.

The J gene is TRBJ2-2, the V gene TRBV28; D possibly corresponds to TRBD1 (6 bases). Germline CDR1 and CDR2: MDHEN and SYDVKM. The CDR3 has 15 amino acids. V gave up 5 bases and J gave up 4 bases, with 14 bases separating them. The CDR3 is CASSVQGGGTGELFF. For the CDR3, the DNA is TGTGCCAGCAGTGTACAGGGTGGCGGCACCGGGGAGCTGTTTTTT.

The chain is built from TRBV5-1 and TRBJ2-1; D may be TRBD2 (6 bases). CDR1 and CDR2 from the germline V gene are SGHRS and YFSETQ. V gave up 7 bases and J gave up 13 bases, with 21 bases separating them. The CDR3 totals 13 residues. DNA of the CDR3: TGCGCCAGCTCGGGATATTCTAGCGAGTCCCAGTTCTTC. Protein product: CASSGYSSESQFF.

The chain combines TRBV19 with TRBJ2-3; 11 nucleotides align to TRBD2. The V gene's germline CDR1 is LNHDA and CDR2 SQIVND (reference sequence). V dropped 4 bases and J dropped 4; count of bases not matched to a gene: 19. CDR3 length equals 20 residues. CDR3 in DNA: TGTGCCAGTAGTAGGCGGGGGAGACTAGCGGGATCGAAACTTCCAGATACGCAGTATTTT. Amino acids: CASSRRGRLAGSKLPDTQYF.

The genes are TRBV19 and TRBJ1-5; a weak D match, TRBD1 (6 bases). This CDR3 comprises 16 residues. Germline CDR1 LNHDA, CDR2 SQIVND (reference sequence). V shed 6 bases and J shed 2 bases, with 17 bases lying between them. CDR3 protein: CASRGAGGIGNQPQHF. CDR3 sequence (DNA): TGTGCCAGTAGGGGGGCAGGAGGTATTGGCAATCAGCCCCAGCATTTT.

J is TRBJ2-7 and V is TRBV5-1; 15 nucleotides line up with TRBD2. In germline, CDR1 is SGHRS, CDR2 YFSETQ. CDR3 length: 17 residues. The V and J ends lost 5 bases and 3 bases, in that order; junction bases with no gene match: 9. CDR3 bases: TGCGCCAGCAGGGCCGGGACTAGCGGGAGGATGGGCTACGAGCAGTACTTC. Amino acid sequence: CASRAGTSGRMGYEQYF.

This clone came up once. The chain has TRBV7-9 and TRBJ2-3; 8 bases match TRBD2. V was clipped by 8 bases and J by 4 bases; unmatched bases: 11. From germline, CDR1 is SEHNR and CDR2 FQNEAQ (reference sequence). The CDR3 is made up of 15 amino acids. CDR3 DNA: TGTGCCAGCGCCGGGGGGGGCAGGATCGCAGATACGCAGTATTTT. Its translation is CASAGGGRIADTQYF.

The rearrangement uses TRBV30 and TRBJ1-4; 8 nucleotides line up with TRBD1. The CDR3 spans 13 residues. The junction had 5 bases not matched to a gene; V was cut back by 4 bases and J by 7 bases. Per germline, CDR1 GTSNPN and CDR2 SVGIG (reference sequence). The CDR3 bases are TGTGCCTGGACGACAGGGGTGGGTGAAAAACTGTTTTTT. This translates into CAWTTGVGEKLFF. Complete variable domain (other parts from reference TRBV30 and TRBJ1-4): SQTIHQWPATLVQPVGSPLSLECTVEGTSNPNLYWYRQAAGRGLQLLFYSVGIGQISSEVPQNLSASRPQDRQFILSSKKLLLSDSGFYLCAWTTGVGEKLFFGSGTQLSVL.

The rearrangement joins TRBV19 to TRBJ2-7; TRBD1 or TRBD2 may be the D gene (7 bases each). V lost 6 bases and J 3 bases, leaving 12 bases between the germline ends. The CDR3 has 13 amino acids. From germline, CDR1 is LNHDA and CDR2 SQIVND (reference sequence). As DNA, the CDR3 is TGTGCCAGTAGCAGGGGGGGTGTCTACGAGCAGTACTTC. This gives the protein CASSRGGVYEQYF.

The CDR3 sequence: CASSLFGQGADEQYF. In DNA form, the CDR3 reads TGTGCCAGCAGCTTATTCGGACAGGGGGCCGACGAGCAGTACTTC. The chain links TRBV7-9 to TRBJ2-7, with 11 positions matching TRBD1. The CDR3 has 15 amino acids. The trim removed 2 bases at V and 5 bases at J, leaving 5 bases unmatched. The V gene's germline CDR1 is SEHNR and CDR2 FQNEAQ (reference sequence).

This clone was observed a single time. The CDR3 loop is CSASGGGEKLFF. The CDR3 bases are TGCAGCGCATCAGGAGGGGGGGAAAAACTGTTTTTT. The rearrangement links TRBV29-1 to TRBJ1-4, with D maybe TRBD1 (6 bases). The CDR3 has 12 residues. Between the trimmed V and J ends, which lost 7 bases and 8 bases, there was a span of 14 bases. The germline V gene encodes CDR1 SQVTM and CDR2 ANQGSEA. Looking up the rest from reference TRBV29-1 and TRBJ1-4 gives the full variable domain: SAVISQKPSRDICQRGTSLTIQCQVDSQVTMMFWYRQQPGQSLTLIATANQGSEATYESGFVIDKFPISRPNLTFSTLTVSNMSPEDSSIYLCSASGGGEKLFFGSGTQLSVL.

The J gene is TRBJ2-7, the V gene TRBV7-9; D is possibly TRBD2 (7 bases). The germline V gene encodes CDR1 SEHNR and CDR2 FQNEAQ (reference sequence). The CDR3 covers 14 residues. The V end lost 2 bases, the J end lost 6 bases, and 14 bases lay between the germline ends. CDR3 sequence: CASSLSIRGAEQYF. CDR3 nucleotide sequence: TGTGCCAGCAGCTTATCGATCCGGGGGGCCGAGCAGTACTTC.